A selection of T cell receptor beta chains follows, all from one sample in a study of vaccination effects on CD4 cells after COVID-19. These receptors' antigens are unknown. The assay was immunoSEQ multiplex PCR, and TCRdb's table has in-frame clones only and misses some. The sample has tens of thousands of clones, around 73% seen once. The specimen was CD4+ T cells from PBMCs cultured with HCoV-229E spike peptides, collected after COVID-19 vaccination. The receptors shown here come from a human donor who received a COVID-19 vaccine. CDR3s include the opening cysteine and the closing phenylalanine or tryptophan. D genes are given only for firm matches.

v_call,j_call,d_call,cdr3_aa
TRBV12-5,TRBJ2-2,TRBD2,CASGSAGTNTGELFF
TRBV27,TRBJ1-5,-,CASSFNWDGNQPQHF
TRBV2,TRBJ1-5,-,CASSLPGRAIGQPQHF
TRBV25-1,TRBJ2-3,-,CASSESWGVADTQYF
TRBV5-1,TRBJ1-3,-,CASRVGPSGNTIYF
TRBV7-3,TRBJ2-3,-,CASSLKGEDTQYF
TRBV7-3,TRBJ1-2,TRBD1,CASSPDRVGYGYTF
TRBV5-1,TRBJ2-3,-,CASSLESGRRDTQYF
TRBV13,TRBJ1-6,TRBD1,CASSIPDRGNSPLHF
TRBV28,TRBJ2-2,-,CASSNRGYDTGELFF
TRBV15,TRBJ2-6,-,CATSFQGPGANVLTF
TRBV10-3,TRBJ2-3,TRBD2,CAISLAGGDTQYF
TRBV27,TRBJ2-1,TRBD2,CASSSRGVNSYNEQFF
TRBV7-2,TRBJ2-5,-,CASSLGGGGKTQYF
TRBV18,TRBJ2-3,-,CASSGTSTDTQYF
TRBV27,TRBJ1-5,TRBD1,CASRQGAGRDNQPQHF
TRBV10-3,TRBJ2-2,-,CAIRRVGARTGELFF
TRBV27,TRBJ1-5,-,CASSPSVAAINQPQHF
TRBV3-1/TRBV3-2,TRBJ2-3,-,CASSPGLHTDTQYF
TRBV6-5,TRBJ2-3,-,CASSSPRGAATQYF
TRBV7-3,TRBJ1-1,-,CASSSQGNTEAFF
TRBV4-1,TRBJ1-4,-,CASQNQGLNEKLFF
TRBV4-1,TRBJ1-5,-,CASSPRGDQPQHF
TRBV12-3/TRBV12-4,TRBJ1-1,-,CASSRNTEAFF
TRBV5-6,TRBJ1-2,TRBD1,CASSHLTGGGYTF
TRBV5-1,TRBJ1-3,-,CASKEASGNTIYF
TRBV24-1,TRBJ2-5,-,CATSDSDRIRAETQYF
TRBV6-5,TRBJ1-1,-,CASRPGGPLNTEAFF
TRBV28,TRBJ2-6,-,CASSFSRAGANVLTF
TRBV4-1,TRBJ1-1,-,CASSGLGGVNTEAFF
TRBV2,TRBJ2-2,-,CASQTAYTGELFF
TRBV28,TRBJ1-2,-,CASSFGGSRNGYTF
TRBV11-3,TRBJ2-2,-,CASSSAETGELFF